A single sample gave rise to the 19 T cell receptor beta chains below, sequenced in a study of T cells in Graves' hyperthyroidism and ophthalmopathy. Authors of the study amplified TCR beta CDR3 regions from RNA transcripts. The HTBI set primed first-round TCR CDR3 RT-PCR. TCRdb processed the multiplex PCR reads anew with MiXCR; each CDR3 protein has one entry. The sample shows under 750,000 distinct CDR3 sequences, around 20% of them seen only once. The sample was blood. The source of these receptors is a woman in her 50s with Graves' hyperthyroidism that later progressed to Graves' ophthalmopathy.

This clonotype was seen many times. J is TRBJ2-3 and V is TRBV2; D is perhaps TRBD2 (7 bases). The CDR3 runs 15 residues. The V end lost 0 bases, the J end lost 4 bases, and 11 bases lay between the germline ends. Germline V CDR1 and CDR2: SNHLY, FYNNEI. The CDR3 DNA sequence: TGTGCCAGCAGTGAAGCGGGGGGGCCTCCAGATACGCAGTATTTT. Its protein is CASSEAGGPPDTQYF.

Many counts were recorded for this clonotype. The chain links TRBV30 to TRBJ1-1, with D possibly being TRBD1 (5 bases). CDR3 size: 14 residues. The ends were cut back, 0 bases at V and 2 bases at J, with 10 bases in the middle. Germline V gene sequence: CDR1 GTSNPN, CDR2 SVGIG (reference sequence). CDR3 region: CAWSVRGPNTEAFF. CDR3 bases: TGTGCCTGGAGTGTCCGGGGCCCAAACACTGAAGCTTTCTTT.

The CDR3, as DNA: TGTGCCAGCAGTAAAGACAGGCTATCTAGCACAGATACGCAGTATTTT. This sequence encodes CASSKDRLSSTDTQYF. The chain employs TRBV2 and TRBJ2-3; a weak D match, TRBD1 (6 bases). Germline values: CDR1 SNHLY, CDR2 FYNNEI. The CDR3 runs 16 residues. The ends were cut back, 5 bases at V and 0 bases at J, with 15 bases in the middle.

A remark on this clonotype: One end of the junction does not line up with germline, which may come from a read error. This chain links TRBV2 with TRBJ1-5; D remains unclear. This CDR3 has 18 residues. The germline gives CDR1 SNHLY, CDR2 FYNNEI. CDR3: CVSTVGSVSGSRNQPQHF. The CDR3 bases are TGTGTCAGCACCGTTGGCTCCGTTTCGGGTTCTCGTAATCAGCCCCAGCATTTT.

This clonotype was seen a handful of times. This sequence joins TRBV4-1 and TRBJ2-2; 9 bases are a match to TRBD2. J was trimmed by 6 bases and V by 4 bases; bases with no gene match: 18. The CDR3 has 19 amino acids. Germline assignment: CDR1 MGHRA and CDR2 YSYEKL. As DNA, the CDR3 is TGCGCCAGCAGCCTCGTCCACTCGGAGCGGGGGGTCGGGGCCGGGGAGCTGTTTTTT. This encodes CASSLVHSERGVGAGELFF.

The J gene is TRBJ1-5, the V gene TRBV10-3; 7 bases are shared with TRBD1. This CDR3 comprises 14 residues. In germline, CDR1 is ENHRY, CDR2 SYGVKD. V lost 6 bases to trimming and J lost 6 bases; unmatched junction nucleotides: 8. CDR3 sequence reads: CAISADRVAQPQHF. In DNA, the CDR3 is TGTGCCATCAGCGCTGACAGGGTGGCTCAGCCCCAGCATTTT.

The J gene is TRBJ1-3, the V gene TRBV30; D remains ambiguous. V was shortened by 1 base and J by 0 bases, with 10 bases between the two germline ends. The CDR3 runs to 15 residues. CDR1 and CDR2 from the germline V gene are GTSNPN and SVGIG (reference sequence). The CDR3 coding sequence is TGTGCCTGGAGTGAGAAATGCTACTCTGGAAACACCATATATTTT. Residues: CAWSEKCYSGNTIYF. The variable domain in full, completed from reference TRBV30 and TRBJ1-3, reads SQTIHQWPATLVQPVGSPLSLECTVEGTSNPNLYWYRQAAGRGLQLLFYSVGIGQISSEVPQNLSASRPQDRQFILSSKKLLLSDSGFYLCAWSEKCYSGNTIYFGEGSWLTVV.

V usage is TRBV30 and J usage is TRBJ1-1; no clear D gene. This CDR3 region has 14 residues. The germline V gene has CDR1 GTSNPN and CDR2 SVGIG (reference sequence). Trimming pared 0 bases from V and 0 bases from J, leaving 8 bases between. CDR3 coding DNA: TGTGCCTGGAGTGTACGGCGGATGAACACTGAAGCTTTCTTT. This encodes CAWSVRRMNTEAFF.

Many counts were recorded for this clonotype. The chain employs TRBV20-1 and TRBJ1-2; 10 bases agree with TRBD1. In germline, CDR1 is DFQATT, CDR2 SNEGSKA (reference sequence). V was pared by 4 bases and J by 8 bases, with 7 bases of the junction left unmatched. This CDR3 has 13 residues. CDR3 in DNA: TGCAGTGCTATCCGGGACAGGGGACTGGGCTACACCTTC. Translated, it gives CSAIRDRGLGYTF.

This chain uses TRBV6-5 with TRBJ2-5, with TRBD1 matching over 10 bases. Germline V gene data show CDR1 as MNHEY and CDR2 as SVGAGI. The CDR3 has 16 residues. The V and J ends lost 0 bases and 6 bases, in that order; junction bases with no gene match: 7. This CDR3 is CASSYSGQGKAKTQYF. The CDR3 DNA reads TGTGCCAGCAGTTACTCGGGACAGGGGAAGGCAAAGACCCAGTACTTC.

The gene calls are TRBV19 and TRBJ1-1; D gene ambiguous. Germline V lookup: CDR1 LNHDA, CDR2 SQIVND (reference sequence). CDR3 length equals 14 residues. V shed 0 bases and J shed 4 bases, with 9 bases lying between them. CDR3 protein: CASSIDRRLTEAFF. The CDR3 nucleotides read TGTGCCAGTAGTATAGATAGACGGCTCACTGAAGCTTTCTTT.

This clonotype occurred many times. The genes are TRBV10-3 and TRBJ1-1; D gene unclear. The CDR3 consists of 11 residues. V shed 7 bases and J shed 3 bases, with 6 bases lying between them. CDR1 and CDR2 from the germline V gene are ENHRY and SYGVKD. The CDR3 protein is CAIKKDTEAFF. For the CDR3, the DNA is TGTGCCATCAAGAAGGACACTGAAGCTTTCTTT.

J is TRBJ1-5 and V is TRBV6-1, with 9 bases fitting TRBD1. Per the germline V gene, CDR1 is MNHNS and CDR2 is SASEGT. The CDR3 has 16 amino acids. Trimming at V came to 6 bases and at J to 5 bases, leaving 11 bases not matched to a gene. The CDR3 bases are TGTGCCAGCAGCCGAGGACAGGGGACCCTCCATCAGCCCCAGCATTTT. Its translation is CASSRGQGTLHQPQHF.

This clonotype was counted only a few times. The V call is TRBV5-1, the J call TRBJ2-1; 8 bases fit TRBD2. This CDR3 spans 17 amino acids. The germline V gene has CDR1 SGHRS and CDR2 YFSETQ. The V segment lost 4 bases and the J segment 7 bases; nucleotides outside the gene matches: 16. The CDR3 reads CASSPNSGAAGGNEQFF. CDR3 sequence (DNA): TGCGCCAGCAGCCCAAATAGCGGGGCCGCTGGGGGGAATGAGCAGTTCTTC.

The chain joins TRBV20-1 to TRBJ2-5; 10 bases align to TRBD2. Trimming removed 5 bases from V and 2 bases from J; junction bases left unmatched: 5. Germline lookup yields CDR1 DFQATT and CDR2 SNEGSKA (reference sequence). The CDR3 spans 14 residues. In nucleotides, the CDR3 is TGCAGTGCTTATAGCGGGGGGATACAAGAGACCCAGTACTTC. Translated: CSAYSGGIQETQYF.

This chain joins TRBV5-5 and TRBJ2-7, with D unresolved. Trimming took 0 bases from V and 4 from J, leaving 20 bases between them. Germline CDR1 reads SGHKS; CDR2 reads YYEKEE (reference sequence). The CDR3 has 17 amino acids. This CDR3 reads CASSLVVARPSFYEQYF. The CDR3 coding sequence is TGTGCCAGCAGCTTGGTGGTTGCGCGACCGAGTTTTTACGAGCAGTACTTC.

Only a few counts were recorded for this clonotype. The rearrangement uses TRBV18 and TRBJ2-6, with TRBD1 identical over 7 bases. J lost 4 bases, V lost 2 bases, and 8 bases had no gene match. The length of the CDR3 is 17 residues. CDR1 is KGHSH, CDR2 LQKENI, per germline. CDR3 amino acids: CASSPREGASGANVLTF. The CDR3 DNA sequence: TGTGCCAGCTCACCAAGAGAGGGGGCCTCGGGGGCCAACGTCCTGACTTTC.

At least ten counts were recorded for this clonotype. The chain has TRBV3-1 and TRBJ1-2, with D hard to call. This CDR3 contains 13 residues. Trimming took off 5 bases at V and 4 bases at J, with 11 bases between the two ends. Germline CDR1 and CDR2: LGHDT and YNNKEL (reference sequence). The CDR3 loop is CASSSRRTYGYTF. In nucleotides, the CDR3 is TGTGCCAGCAGCTCCAGGAGGACCTATGGCTACACCTTC.

This sequence joins TRBV25-1 and TRBJ1-6; TRBD1 agrees at 8 bases. The CDR3 totals 15 residues. The V gene's germline CDR1 is MGHDK and CDR2 SYGVNS. V lost 6 bases and J lost 10; bases outside the gene matches: 11. CDR3 amino acids: CASRVGDRTYSPLHF. CDR3 nucleotide sequence: TGTGCCAGCAGGGTAGGGGACAGGACGTACTCACCCCTCCACTTT.